The 23 T cell receptor beta chains listed next were all sequenced from one sample in a study of blood T cell repertoires in COVID-19. Clones were sequenced by immunoSEQ multiplex PCR, and TCRdb holds only the in-frame ones, with some missing. Of some 250,000 clones in the sample, approximately 80% were seen once. Sequences were obtained from peripheral blood. The receptors were gathered from a man between 60 and 70 years old with acute or convalescent COVID-19.

The V call is TRBV5-1, the J call TRBJ2-7, with D possibly being TRBD2 (5 bases). Trimming removed 3 bases from V and 6 bases from J, with 16 bases in between. Per the germline V gene, CDR1 is SGHRS and CDR2 is YFSETQ. The CDR3 loop spans 14 amino acids. The CDR3 sequence: CASSSLGAVREQYF. The CDR3 DNA is TGCGCCAGCAGCTCGTTGGGAGCGGTCCGCGAGCAGTACTTC.

Written as DNA, the CDR3 is TGCGCCAGCAGCCAAGGATTGACTAGTAACTACGAGCAGTACTTC. It is translated as CASSQGLTSNYEQYF. This rearrangement joins TRBV4-3 to TRBJ2-7; a weak D match, TRBD2 (6 bases). The germline CDR1 and CDR2 sequences are LGHNA and YSLEER. This CDR3 region has 15 residues. Between the trimmed V and J ends, which lost 1 base and 3 bases, there was a span of 13 bases.

The genes are TRBV27 and TRBJ1-1, with TRBD1 as a possible D gene (6 bases). The CDR3 length is 12 residues. V was clipped by 5 bases and J by 8 bases, with 12 bases between them. Germline V gene data show CDR1 as MNHEY and CDR2 as SMNVEV (reference sequence). CDR3 sequence reads: CASSANRAEAFF. Here the CDR3 DNA reads TGTGCCAGCAGTGCCAACAGGGCCGAAGCTTTCTTT.

V gene TRBV9 combines with J gene TRBJ2-3; D gene ambiguous. Germline V gene lookup returns CDR1 SGDLS and CDR2 YYNGEE. The ends were cut back, 0 bases at V and 2 bases at J, with 7 bases in the middle. This CDR3 is built from 14 residues. The CDR3 nucleotides are TGTGCCAGCAGCGTAGCCCAGTACACAGATACGCAGTATTTT. Translation: CASSVAQYTDTQYF.

The chain carries TRBV5-1 and TRBJ1-1; D is possibly TRBD1 (5 bases). Trimming cost V 4 bases and J 8 bases, with 15 bases left between them. Per the germline V gene, CDR1 is SGHRS and CDR2 is YFSETQ. The CDR3 loop spans 13 amino acids. The CDR3 DNA is TGCGCCAGCAGCACCACAGGTGACTTCGAAGCTTTCTTT. Amino acid sequence: CASSTTGDFEAFF.

The CDR3 here is CASSRGTSIQETQYF. The CDR3, as DNA: TGCGCCAGCAGCAGAGGGACTAGTATACAAGAGACCCAGTACTTC. V is TRBV5-1 and J is TRBJ2-5, with 8 bases aligning to TRBD2. There are 15 residues in the CDR3. Germline CDR1 is SGHRS and CDR2 is YFSETQ. Trimming took 4 bases from V and 2 from J; bases not matched to a gene: 7. Full variable domain (missing parts from reference TRBV5-1 and TRBJ2-5): KAGVTQTPRYLIKTRGQQVTLSCSPISGHRSVSWYQQTPGQGLQFLFEYFSETQRNKGNFPGRFSGRQFSNSRSEMNVSTLELGDSALYLCASSRGTSIQETQYFGPGTRLLVL.

This chain links TRBV11-2 with TRBJ2-5, with a weak D call TRBD1 (5 bases). The CDR3 length is 13 residues. Trimming removed 5 bases from V and 2 bases from J, with 9 bases in between. Germline values: CDR1 SGHAT, CDR2 FQNNGV. CDR3 region: CASSNYRQETQYF. The CDR3 bases are TGTGCCAGCAGCAATTACAGGCAAGAGACCCAGTACTTC.

The chain is built from TRBV6-1 and TRBJ1-1; D not certain. CDR1 is MNHNS and CDR2 is SASEGT in the germline V gene. The CDR3 extends over 15 amino acids. Trimming left V 0 bases short and J 5 bases short, with 13 bases between. CDR3 nucleotide sequence: TGTGCCAGCAGTGAAGCTTTTCCCCGGGGAACTGAAGCTTTCTTT. Its protein product is CASSEAFPRGTEAFF.

This chain uses TRBV29-1 with TRBJ2-3; D perhaps matches TRBD1 (5 bases). Trimming cost V 4 bases and J 13 bases, with 12 bases left between them. The CDR3 runs 10 residues. Germline loops: CDR1 SQVTM, CDR2 ANQGSEA. The CDR3 DNA is TGCAGCGTTGTACCAGGGCTGGAGTATTTT. Encoded protein: CSVVPGLEYF.

The chain recombines TRBV10-3 with TRBJ1-4, with 10 bases matching TRBD1. CDR1 is ENHRY and CDR2 is SYGVKD in the germline V gene. The CDR3 runs to 13 residues. J was trimmed by 8 bases and V by 10 bases; bases with no gene match: 7. In DNA, the CDR3 is TGTGCCACCAGGGGACAGGGGACGGAAAAACTGTTTTTT. As protein: CATRGQGTEKLFF.

V gene TRBV10-3 combines with J gene TRBJ1-6; 7 nucleotides agree with TRBD1. The CDR3 contains 15 residues. Germline CDR1 reads ENHRY; CDR2 reads SYGVKD. Trimming removed 6 bases from V and 7 bases from J; junction bases left unmatched: 9. In nucleotides, the CDR3 is TGTGCCATCAGAGGACAGGTGAATATGAATTCACCCCTCCACTTT. Protein product: CAIRGQVNMNSPLHF.

This rearrangement joins TRBV6-2 or TRBV6-3 to TRBJ2-6; a possible D gene is TRBD2 (6 bases). This CDR3 contains 18 residues. Trimming stripped 5 bases from V and 1 base from J, with 18 bases between. Looked up from germline, CDR1 is MNHEY and CDR2 is SVGEGT. The CDR3, as DNA: TGTGCCAGCAGTCCCCCGGACTACCCCCTTTCTGGGGCCAACGTCCTGACTTTC. Encoded protein: CASSPPDYPLSGANVLTF.

For this clone: An end of the junction differs from the germline gene, which may be a read error. The chain recombines TRBV7-9 with TRBJ1-1; no clear D. CDR1 is SEHNR and CDR2 is FQNEAQ in the germline V gene (reference sequence). The CDR3 is 14 amino acids. The CDR3 DNA reads TGTGCCAGCAGCCTAGCCTCTCGAGGGCTTGGAGCTTTCTTT. Protein sequence: CASSLASRGLGAFF.

DNA for the CDR3: TGTGCCAGCAGCCCTCGGGGAATCGGTGAAGCTTTCTTT. Translating gives CASSPRGIGEAFF. The chain recombines TRBV7-3 with TRBJ1-1; no clear D gene. There are 13 residues in the CDR3. Germline assignment: CDR1 SGHTA and CDR2 FQGTGA. The ends were cut back, 5 bases at V and 7 bases at J, with 14 bases in the middle.

The chain has TRBV27 and TRBJ2-7; TRBD2 aligns across 8 bases. Germline V gene lookup returns CDR1 MNHEY and CDR2 SMNVEV (reference sequence). J lost 4 bases, V lost 5 bases, and 10 bases had no gene match. This CDR3 is 15 amino acids long. As DNA, the CDR3 is TGTGCCAGCAGTCCTCTGGCGGGGGGAGTTTACGAGCAGTACTTC. Translating gives CASSPLAGGVYEQYF.

The chain couples TRBV19 to TRBJ2-2; D call uncertain. The CDR3 is made up of 13 amino acids. Germline lookup yields CDR1 LNHDA and CDR2 SQIVND (reference sequence). V lost 3 bases to trimming and J lost 11 bases, with 13 bases between them. CDR3 region: CASSIAWSDELFF. Here the CDR3 DNA reads TGTGCCAGTAGTATCGCCTGGAGCGACGAGCTGTTTTTT.

In this sample, this clone turned up a few times. Other DNA sequences from this sample encode an identical CDR3 as well. The chain carries TRBV6-5 and TRBJ2-5; TRBD1 agrees at 7 bases. The length of the CDR3 is 15 residues. In germline, CDR1 is MNHEY, CDR2 SVGAGI. J gave up 5 bases and V 0 bases, and 6 bases lay outside the gene matches. CDR3 amino acids: CASSYSWTGGETQYF. CDR3 coding DNA: TGTGCCAGCAGTTACTCGTGGACAGGCGGGGAGACCCAGTACTTC.

V and J are TRBV19 and TRBJ2-3; 9 bases match TRBD2. The CDR3 is 16 amino acids. CDR1 LNHDA and CDR2 SQIVND come from the germline V gene (reference sequence). The trim removed 6 bases at V and 2 bases at J, leaving 9 bases unmatched. CDR3 loop: CASSPGAGGLTDTQYF. CDR3 in DNA: TGTGCCAGTAGCCCTGGAGCGGGAGGACTCACAGATACGCAGTATTTT.

Comment on this clone: This sample includes further DNA sequences coding for the same CDR3. V usage is TRBV10-3 and J usage is TRBJ1-1, with TRBD1 matching 10 bases. The CDR3 has 14 residues. From germline, CDR1 is ENHRY and CDR2 SYGVKD. V gave up 6 bases and J gave up 5 bases; unmatched junction bases: 6. This CDR3 reads CAIRRQGAGTEAFF. The CDR3 DNA follows: TGTGCCATCAGACGACAGGGGGCAGGTACTGAAGCTTTCTTT.

This chain connects TRBV3-1 (or the pseudogene TRBV3-2) to TRBJ2-3; D gene uncertain. Germline CDR1 LGHDT, CDR2 YNNKEL (reference sequence). The V end lost 3 bases, the J end lost 4 bases, and 5 bases lay between the germline ends. The CDR3 covers 12 residues. The CDR3 region is CASSQGADTQYF. For the CDR3, the DNA is TGTGCCAGCAGCCAGGGCGCAGATACGCAGTATTTT.

This clone turned up a few times. Distinct nucleotide sequences in the sample also encode this CDR3. The genes are TRBV9 and TRBJ2-3, with 12 bases lining up with TRBD2. V gave up 2 bases and J gave up 3 bases; unmatched junction bases: 4. The CDR3 is made up of 16 amino acids. The germline V gene encodes CDR1 SGDLS and CDR2 YYNGEE. The CDR3 nucleotides are TGTGCCAGCAGCGTCGGACTAGCGGGGCGGACAGATACGCAGTATTTT. It specifies CASSVGLAGRTDTQYF.

The V call is TRBV5-1, the J call TRBJ2-7; 9 bases fit TRBD1. The CDR3 has 15 residues. Germline V CDR1 and CDR2: SGHRS, YFSETQ. J gave up 4 bases and V 4 bases, and 9 bases lay outside the gene matches. In DNA, the CDR3 is TGCGCCAGCAGCCTGCCCGGGACAGGGCTTTACGAGCAGTACTTC. This translates into CASSLPGTGLYEQYF.

V usage is TRBV11-2 and J usage is TRBJ2-5, with a weak D call TRBD2 (5 bases). Germline values: CDR1 SGHAT, CDR2 FQNNGV. The CDR3 runs 13 residues. V dropped 4 bases and J dropped 5 bases, with 11 bases sitting between them. The DNA of the CDR3 is TGTGCCAGCAGCTCGGACTGGGCGGAGACCCAGTACTTC. It is translated as CASSSDWAETQYF.